Listed here are 22 T cell receptor beta chains from one sample, sequenced in a study of CD8+ T cells in alopecia areata (dated by TCRdb to 2016 to 2019). Libraries were built with the immunoSEQ multiplex PCR assay. For TCR sequencing, RNA was extracted from every sample and reverse transcribed into cDNA to serve as template. This immuneACCESS table, as held by TCRdb, lists in-frame sequences with V and J called but not all clones. Of the missing ones, under half trace to an unresolved V gene in checked studies; the others have no known cause. In this sample the table shows about 110,000 clones, approximately 59% of which occur a single time. The leading ten clones occupy 20% to 25% of the sample. The sample taken for sequencing was CD8+ T cells sorted from blood. Every receptor here comes from a human donor in good health.

In the case of this clone: This specimen includes other DNA sequences encoding the same CDR3. The chain combines TRBV20-1 with TRBJ2-7; D is uncertain. V was clipped by 3 bases and J by 4 bases, with 7 bases between them. Germline V gene lookup returns CDR1 DFQATT and CDR2 SNEGSKA (reference sequence). This CDR3 is built from 11 residues. CDR3 bases: TGCAGTGCTAGGGCCGGGTACGAGCAGTACTTC. It codes for CSARAGYEQYF.

The gene calls are TRBV2 and TRBJ2-2, with TRBD2 identical over 13 bases. Germline V gene data show CDR1 as SNHLY and CDR2 as FYNNEI. Losses at the gene ends were 5 bases for V and 7 bases for J; bases not matched to a gene: 7. This CDR3 region has 16 residues. The CDR3 is CASSPLAGGPNGELFF. Here the CDR3 DNA reads TGTGCCAGCAGTCCACTAGCGGGGGGGCCCAACGGGGAGCTGTTTTTT.

The sample holds one count of this clone. The genes are TRBV4-1 and TRBJ1-1, with a tentative D call TRBD1 (5 bases). V was shortened by 2 bases and J by 4 bases, with 11 bases between the two germline ends. Germline-derived CDR1 and CDR2 are MGHRA and YSYEKL. The CDR3 runs 14 residues. CDR3 in amino acids: CASSQYEGSTEAFF. In nucleotides, the CDR3 is TGCGCCAGCAGCCAATATGAGGGGTCCACTGAAGCTTTCTTT.

The genes are TRBV30 and TRBJ2-2, with no clear D. V was cut by 0 bases and J by 6 bases, with 11 bases left in between. Germline loops: CDR1 GTSNPN, CDR2 SVGIG (reference sequence). This CDR3 region has 14 residues. CDR3 bases: TGTGCCTGGAGTGTAGGAGTCGGAGCCGGGGAGCTGTTTTTT. It encodes CAWSVGVGAGELFF.

This clone was detected a few times. The V and J genes are TRBV7-2 and TRBJ2-7, with TRBD1 matching over 7 bases. Germline CDR1 reads SGHTA; CDR2 reads FQGNSA. The ends lost 4 bases at V and 6 bases at J; junction bases unmatched: 6. This CDR3 is 13 amino acids long. CDR3 DNA sequence: TGTGCCAGCAGCTCGTTGACAGGGTTCGAGCAGTACTTC. Translation: CASSSLTGFEQYF.

The chain has TRBV2 and TRBJ2-7; no clear D gene. V lost 5 bases, J lost 4 bases, and 3 bases lay in between. Germline CDR1 reads SNHLY; CDR2 reads FYNNEI. The CDR3 sequence is 10 residues long. This chain's CDR3 is CASSRYEQYF. CDR3 coding DNA: TGTGCCAGCAGTAGATACGAGCAGTACTTC. The whole variable domain, filled in from reference TRBV2 and TRBJ2-7, reads EPEVTQTPSHQVTQMGQEVILRCVPISNHLYFYWYRQILGQKVEFLVSFYNNEISEKSEIFDDQFSVERPDGSNFTLKIRSTKLEDSAMYFCASSRYEQYFGPGTRLTVT.

This clone was seen only a few times. J is TRBJ1-6 and V is TRBV9, with D maybe TRBD1 (5 bases). Trimming took off 0 bases at V and 7 bases at J, with 11 bases between the two ends. The CDR3 has 15 residues. Germline loops: CDR1 SGDLS, CDR2 YYNGEE. The CDR3 spells CASSVEGATNSPLHF. For the CDR3, the DNA is TGTGCCAGCAGCGTAGAAGGGGCTACAAATTCACCCCTCCACTTT. Combining the CDR3 with reference TRBV9 and TRBJ1-6 gives the whole variable domain DSGVTQTPKHLITATGQRVTLRCSPRSGDLSVYWYQQSLDQGLQFLIQYYNGEERAKGNILERFSAQQFPDLHSELNLSSLELGDSALYFCASSVEGATNSPLHFGNGTRLTVT.

The V call is TRBV15, the J call TRBJ1-1, with TRBD1 as a possible D gene (5 bases). Germline V gene data show CDR1 as LNHNV and CDR2 as YYDKDF (reference sequence). Trimming left V 3 bases short and J 5 bases short, with 10 bases between. There are 13 residues in the CDR3. DNA for the CDR3: TGTGCCACCAGCAGCAGGGTAGGAACTGAAGCTTTCTTT. This gives the protein CATSSRVGTEAFF.

J is TRBJ2-5 and V is TRBV10-3, with 7 bases fitting TRBD1. V was clipped by 5 bases and J by 9 bases; unmatched bases: 21. CDR1 is ENHRY and CDR2 is SYGVKD in the germline V gene. The CDR3 has 17 residues. CDR3 residues: CAISPEYTGTATWPQYF. The CDR3 region has the DNA TGTGCCATCAGTCCTGAATATACCGGGACAGCTACTTGGCCCCAGTACTTC.

This chain links TRBV5-4 with TRBJ2-5; 8 bases agree with TRBD2. V lost 3 bases and J lost 4; bases outside the gene matches: 8. Per germline, CDR1 SGHNT and CDR2 YYREEE (reference sequence). CDR3 length: 15 amino acids. CDR3 amino acids: CASSSRTSSRETQYF. As DNA, the CDR3 is TGTGCCAGCAGCTCAAGGACTAGCTCCCGAGAGACCCAGTACTTC. The full variable domain, its missing parts supplied by reference TRBV5-4 and TRBJ2-5, is ETGVTQSPTHLIKTRGQQVTLRCSSQSGHNTVSWYQQALGQGPQFIFQYYREEENGRGNFPPRFSGLQFPNYSSELNVNALELDDSALYLCASSSRTSSRETQYFGPGTRLLVL.

The rearrangement joins TRBV28 to TRBJ1-2, with unresolved D. Germline CDR1 and CDR2: MDHEN and SYDVKM. The V end lost 5 bases, the J end lost 2 bases, and 18 bases lay between the germline ends. CDR3 length equals 16 residues. CDR3 nucleotides: TGTGCCAGCAGTCTTTTCCCACGGGATAGCAACTATGGCTACACCTTC. Encoded protein: CASSLFPRDSNYGYTF.

The rearrangement links TRBV4-2 to TRBJ2-3, with no clear D. V shed 0 bases and J shed 0 bases, with 1 base lying between them. This CDR3 contains 13 residues. Germline CDR1 reads LGHNA; CDR2 reads YNFKEQ. CDR3 sequence reads: CASSQDSTDTQYF. Written as DNA, the CDR3 is TGTGCCAGCAGCCAAGATAGCACAGATACGCAGTATTTT.

The V gene is TRBV10-3, the J gene TRBJ2-7; D gene uncertain. The length of the CDR3 is 13 residues. Between the trimmed V and J ends, which lost 0 bases and 2 bases, there was a span of 5 bases. Per germline, CDR1 ENHRY and CDR2 SYGVKD. The CDR3, as DNA: TGTGCCATCAGTGAGTCCGAGACCTACGAGCAGTACTTC. This gives the protein CAISESETYEQYF.

In its sample, this clone was seen a few times. DNA for the CDR3: TGCGCCAGCAGCCAAGAAGCTGAGGGTGAAGCTTTCTTT. This gives the protein CASSQEAEGEAFF. V gene TRBV4-3 combines with J gene TRBJ1-1; no firm D call. Trimming pared 0 bases from V and 7 bases from J, leaving 9 bases between. The CDR3 runs 13 residues. Germline values: CDR1 LGHNA, CDR2 YSLEER.

The chain links TRBV29-1 to TRBJ2-5, with a tentative D call TRBD2 (5 bases). Trimming left V 0 bases short and J 5 bases short, with 16 bases between. CDR1 and CDR2 (germline): SQVTM, ANQGSEA. This CDR3 region has 15 residues. The DNA for the CDR3 is TGCAGCGTTGAAGATCAGCGACGAGGCGGGGAGACCCAGTACTTC. Translating gives CSVEDQRRGGETQYF.

The chain links TRBV5-6 to TRBJ1-6; D might be TRBD1 (5 bases). The germline gives CDR1 SGHDT, CDR2 YYEEEE. The CDR3 is 15 amino acids. Trimming took off 4 bases at V and 8 bases at J, with 16 bases between the two ends. For the CDR3, the DNA is TGTGCCAGCAGCACCGGGGCCACCCGGGATTCACCCCTCCACTTT. It codes for CASSTGATRDSPLHF.

The chain links TRBV6-5 to TRBJ2-5; 9 nucleotides match TRBD1. The CDR3 runs to 15 residues. Germline V CDR1 and CDR2: MNHEY, SVGAGI. After removal of 4 bases from V and 9 bases from J, the junction contained 12 bases not matched to a gene. The CDR3 DNA is TGTGCCAGCAGTTCTTCCTACGGGACAGGGATGGCCCAGTACTTC. As protein: CASSSSYGTGMAQYF.

The genes are TRBV19 and TRBJ1-6; 7 bases line up with TRBD1. This CDR3 has 14 amino acids. The V and J ends lost 8 bases and 9 bases, in that order; junction bases with no gene match: 10. Germline V gene sequence: CDR1 LNHDA, CDR2 SQIVND (reference sequence). CDR3 residues: CASSTGTVSSPLHF. In DNA form, the CDR3 reads TGTGCCAGTTCAACCGGGACAGTAAGTTCACCCCTCCACTTT.

This clone was observed at least ten times. The rearrangement links TRBV9 to TRBJ2-2; 7 nucleotides line up with TRBD1. The V gene's germline CDR1 is SGDLS and CDR2 YYNGEE. This CDR3 has 14 residues. Trimming took 0 bases from V and 6 from J; bases not matched to a gene: 2. CDR3 region: CASSVATGAGELFF. CDR3 in DNA: TGTGCCAGCAGCGTAGCAACAGGGGCCGGGGAGCTGTTTTTT.

CDR3: CAWRIRKTEAFF. The DNA for the CDR3 is TGTGCCTGGAGAATACGGAAGACTGAAGCTTTCTTT. The chain combines TRBV30 with TRBJ1-1; D is unclear. Trimming left V 3 bases short and J 5 bases short, with 10 bases between. The CDR3 spans 12 residues. Germline CDR1 reads GTSNPN; CDR2 reads SVGIG (reference sequence).

This clone has a single count. The chain has TRBV28 and TRBJ1-1; 7 bases match TRBD1. Trimming removed 2 bases from V and 3 bases from J; junction bases left unmatched: 3. This CDR3 has 14 amino acids. Germline assignment: CDR1 MDHEN and CDR2 SYDVKM. The CDR3 is CASSLDRVYTEAFF. CDR3 bases: TGTGCCAGCAGTTTAGACAGGGTTTACACTGAAGCTTTCTTT.

The chain links TRBV4-2 to TRBJ2-7; D unclear. V was clipped by 0 bases and J by 0 bases, with 9 bases between them. This CDR3 is 15 amino acids long. CDR1 is LGHNA, CDR2 YNFKEQ, per germline. CDR3 sequence: CASSQERSSSYEQYF. The DNA for the CDR3 is TGTGCCAGCAGCCAAGAGCGCTCAAGCTCCTACGAGCAGTACTTC.